This T cell receptor (beta chain) was recovered during a study of blood T cell repertoires in COVID-19. Study-level information: Acute-phase and convalescent COVID-19 samples originated in the United States, Italy and Spain. Sample material is recorded as cDNA or gDNA derived from T cells, B-cell-depleted T cells, or PBMCs.

The table came from immunoSEQ multiplex PCR; TCRdb's copy has only in-frame clones and leaves some out. The profile shows 200,000 to 250,000 clones, about nine tenths of them singletons. The germline V gene has CDR1 MGHDK and CDR2 SYGVNS. V gave up 3 bases and J gave up 3 bases, with 17 bases separating them. The CDR3 extends over 16 amino acids. The chain has TRBV25-1 and TRBJ2-5, with D possibly TRBD2 on 5 matching bases. This receptor was taken from a man aged 25 to 45 with COVID-19, enrolled during active disease. Input material: peripheral blood. The CDR3 coding sequence is TGTGCCAGCAGTGATACTAGAGGAGACCTAAAAGAGACCCAGTACTTC. Its protein is CASSDTRGDLKETQYF.